This T cell receptor beta chain appears in the sequencing data of a study of shared T cell receptors in the human thymus. The repertoire was sequenced with immunoSEQ multiplex PCR; TCRdb's copy has only in-frame clones and lacks some. The sample includes some 700,000 clones, 80% to 90% of them seen just once. The length of the CDR3 is 14 residues. The V end was cut by 4 bases, the J end by 6 bases, with 14 bases between. Germline V gene sequence: CDR1 SGHRS, CDR2 YFSETQ. This same sample was also part of a study on human thymus T cells. That source notes: Healthy Finnish infants undergoing corrective surgery for congenital heart defects were used as donors. Thymus pieces cut out during corrective heart surgery were the tissue that was used. V and J gene usage appeared biased in thymic and blood repertoires. Thymic TCR repertoires of unrelated people reportedly overlapped highly.

This sequence originates from a girl in the first two years of life with a congenital heart defect. Sequenced material: thymocytes. The chain carries TRBV5-1 and TRBJ2-1, with D perhaps TRBD1 (5 bases). This chain's CDR3 is CASSPRTQGNEQFF. The CDR3 DNA reads TGCGCCAGCAGCCCTCGGACCCAGGGCAATGAGCAGTTCTTC.